Below, 26 T cell receptor beta chains from the same sample are listed, as sequenced in a study of blood T cell repertoires in COVID-19. Libraries were prepared by immunoSEQ multiplex PCR; TCRdb keeps only in-frame clonotypes and omits some of them. This table holds 95,000 to 100,000 clones, 91% found once. The sequenced material came from peripheral blood. These TCRs come from a man aged 45-65 years with acute or convalescent COVID-19.

This chain joins TRBV9 and TRBJ2-1; tentative D call: TRBD2 (5 bases). From germline, CDR1 is SGDLS and CDR2 YYNGEE. The CDR3 spans 16 residues. The V gene lost 0 bases and the J gene lost 0 bases, with 10 bases spanning the gap. The CDR3 loop reads CASSVGGWSSYNEQFF. The CDR3 DNA follows: TGTGCCAGCAGCGTAGGAGGGTGGAGCTCCTACAATGAGCAGTTCTTC.

A remark on this clone: The sample carries other DNA sequences with the same CDR3. The V and J genes are TRBV12-3 or TRBV12-4 and TRBJ2-7; TRBD1 is a possible D gene (6 bases). This CDR3 contains 13 residues. Trimming took off 3 bases at V and 0 bases at J, with 6 bases between the two ends. As DNA, the CDR3 is TGTGCCAGCAGTTTGGGGGCCTCCTACGAGCAGTACTTC. This gives the protein CASSLGASYEQYF.

The chain carries TRBV28 and TRBJ1-5; TRBD1 aligns across 8 bases. In germline, CDR1 is MDHEN, CDR2 SYDVKM. Trimming at V came to 6 bases and at J to 6 bases, leaving 7 bases not matched to a gene. CDR3 length: 14 amino acids. The CDR3 protein is CASRLGQGGQPQHF. As DNA, the CDR3 is TGTGCCAGCAGACTTGGACAGGGAGGTCAGCCCCAGCATTTT.

This clone showed up just once. This chain links TRBV11-2 with TRBJ1-1; 8 bases align to TRBD1. The trim removed 1 base at V and 12 bases at J, leaving 10 bases unmatched. Germline V gene data show CDR1 as SGHAT and CDR2 as FQNNGV. The CDR3 is 14 residues long. The CDR3 DNA reads TGTGCCAGCAGCTTAGTGGAGGGCAGGGGGCGTTCTTTCTTT. It specifies CASSLVEGRGRSFF.

The rearrangement uses TRBV7-9 and TRBJ1-4, with 10 nucleotides matching TRBD1. The germline V gene encodes CDR1 SEHNR and CDR2 FQNEAQ (reference sequence). Germline trimming cut 7 bases from V and 4 bases from J; bases unmatched to any gene: 3. There are 14 residues in the CDR3. As DNA, the CDR3 is TGTGCCAGCATCAGGGACAGGGGTAATGAAAAACTGTTTTTT. Translation: CASIRDRGNEKLFF.

The chain couples TRBV4-1 to TRBJ1-2; perhaps TRBD1 as D (6 bases). This CDR3 has 16 residues. Trimming removed 0 bases from V and 8 bases from J, with 19 bases in between. The germline V gene has CDR1 MGHRA and CDR2 YSYEKL. CDR3 DNA: TGCGCCAGCAGCCAAGATCGGCAGGGGATAATCTGGGGCTACACCTTC. Its translation is CASSQDRQGIIWGYTF.

The chain couples TRBV6-5 to TRBJ1-5; 9 bases match TRBD1. The CDR3 spans 14 residues. With 6 bases clipped from V and 4 bases from J, the junction kept 4 bases outside the gene matches. CDR1 and CDR2 from the germline V gene are MNHEY and SVGAGI. The CDR3: CASRSGTGNQPQHF. CDR3 DNA: TGTGCCAGCAGGTCCGGGACAGGGAATCAGCCCCAGCATTTT.

CDR3 DNA sequence: TGTGCCAGCAGTTACGGGGGGGGCAATCAGCCCCAGCATTTT. Its protein is CASSYGGGNQPQHF. The chain recombines TRBV6-2 or TRBV6-3 with TRBJ1-5; TRBD1 might be the D (5 bases). The CDR3 length is 14 residues. The ends were cut back, 2 bases at V and 2 bases at J, with 7 bases in the middle. Looked up from germline, CDR1 is MNHEY and CDR2 is SVGEGT.

The rearrangement uses TRBV28 and TRBJ1-1; 8 bases are shared with TRBD1. The CDR3 has 13 amino acids. Germline CDR1 reads MDHEN; CDR2 reads SYDVKM. The V and J ends lost 6 bases and 10 bases, in that order; junction bases with no gene match: 10. CDR3 coding DNA: TGTGCCAGCAGGAAATTACAGGGGGTGGGAGCTTTCTTT. This gives the protein CASRKLQGVGAFF.

The chain combines TRBV6-5 with TRBJ2-1, with 9 bases matching TRBD1. In germline, CDR1 is MNHEY, CDR2 SVGAGI. CDR3 length equals 15 residues. V lost 7 bases and J lost 8; bases outside the gene matches: 12. The CDR3 is CASTQGQGKEYEQFF. DNA for the CDR3: TGTGCCAGCACCCAGGGACAGGGTAAGGAGTATGAGCAGTTCTTC.

The V gene is TRBV6-1, the J gene TRBJ1-2; no definite D call. Trimming removed 0 bases at V and 0 bases at J, with 8 bases between. Germline V gene lookup returns CDR1 MNHNS and CDR2 SASEGT. The CDR3 runs 15 residues. The CDR3 is CASSEARISNYGYTF. The CDR3 DNA reads TGTGCCAGCAGTGAAGCGAGAATTTCTAACTATGGCTACACCTTC.

This sequence joins TRBV25-1 and TRBJ1-2; D ambiguous. Germline assignment: CDR1 MGHDK and CDR2 SYGVNS. The V and J ends lost 4 bases and 11 bases respectively, with 17 bases between them. The CDR3 contains 13 residues. CDR3 protein: CASSADLILGYTF. CDR3 nucleotides: TGTGCCAGCAGTGCTGACCTAATTCTCGGGTACACCTTC.

The genes are TRBV28 and TRBJ2-7, with D unresolved. The germline V and J ends were trimmed by 5 bases and 3 bases, with 14 bases remaining between them. The CDR3 length is 14 residues. Germline V gene lookup returns CDR1 MDHEN and CDR2 SYDVKM. In DNA form, the CDR3 reads TGTGCCAGCAGTCGCCCTGGCGGAGTCTACGAGCAGTACTTC. Its protein is CASSRPGGVYEQYF.

This clone is a singleton in its sample. The V and J genes are TRBV5-1 and TRBJ2-2; possibly TRBD2 for D (6 bases). Germline V gene lookup returns CDR1 SGHRS and CDR2 YFSETQ. The CDR3 is made up of 15 amino acids. V was trimmed by 3 bases and J by 0 bases, leaving 9 bases between them. The CDR3 loop reads CASSWGTANTGELFF. In nucleotides, the CDR3 is TGCGCCAGCAGCTGGGGGACTGCGAACACCGGGGAGCTGTTTTTT.

This clone is a singleton in its sample. The CDR3 is CASSQPGAQANEQFF. The CDR3 DNA is TGCGCCAGCAGCCAACCAGGGGCGCAGGCGAATGAGCAGTTCTTC. The chain links TRBV4-1 to TRBJ2-1, with D possibly TRBD1 on 6 matching bases. Trimming took 2 bases from V and 7 from J, leaving 15 bases between them. Germline V lookup: CDR1 MGHRA, CDR2 YSYEKL. The CDR3 is 15 amino acids.

The rearrangement joins TRBV7-9 to TRBJ1-6; weak D call: TRBD1 (5 bases). V shed 7 bases and J shed 7 bases, with 14 bases lying between them. The CDR3 has 14 residues. Germline CDR1 and CDR2: SEHNR and FQNEAQ (reference sequence). This CDR3 reads CASTVDSENSPLHF. The DNA for the CDR3 is TGTGCCAGCACCGTCGACAGTGAAAATTCACCCCTCCACTTT.

The rearrangement links TRBV27 to TRBJ1-2; D call uncertain. Germline V gene lookup returns CDR1 MNHEY and CDR2 SMNVEV (reference sequence). V dropped 2 bases and J dropped 0 bases, with 4 bases sitting between them. The CDR3 length is 13 residues. The chain's CDR3 is CASSLNTNYGYTF. The CDR3 DNA is TGTGCCAGCAGTTTAAACACTAACTATGGCTACACCTTC.

The rearrangement uses TRBV19 and TRBJ1-6, with 10 nucleotides matching TRBD1. The CDR3 covers 15 residues. In germline, CDR1 is LNHDA, CDR2 SQIVND (reference sequence). J gave up 9 bases and V 3 bases, and 5 bases lay outside the gene matches. CDR3 amino acids: CASSITGTGASPLHF. CDR3 in DNA: TGTGCCAGTAGTATTACCGGGACAGGGGCTTCACCCCTCCACTTT.

This sequence joins TRBV19 and TRBJ2-2; 7 bases map to TRBD1. V gave up 3 bases and J gave up 6 bases; unmatched junction bases: 10. From germline, CDR1 is LNHDA and CDR2 SQIVND (reference sequence). The CDR3 contains 16 residues. In DNA form, the CDR3 reads TGTGCCAGTAGTATCTTGACAGGGATGATTTCCGGGGAGCTGTTTTTT. It codes for CASSILTGMISGELFF.

The CDR3 spells CASSLSAGLEQYF. The CDR3 region has the DNA TGTGCCAGCAGTTTATCGGCGGGGTTGGAGCAGTACTTC. The V and J genes are TRBV27 and TRBJ2-7; D may be TRBD2 (6 bases). The CDR3 runs to 13 residues. In germline, CDR1 is MNHEY, CDR2 SMNVEV (reference sequence). V was trimmed by 0 bases and J by 7 bases, leaving 10 bases between them.

V gene TRBV6-1 combines with J gene TRBJ1-5; D call uncertain. The ends were cut back, 3 bases at V and 6 bases at J, with 15 bases in the middle. Per germline, CDR1 MNHNS and CDR2 SASEGT. This CDR3 comprises 15 residues. CDR3 sequence reads: CASSDHSGMGQPQHF. CDR3 nucleotide sequence: TGTGCCAGCAGTGATCACAGCGGGATGGGTCAGCCCCAGCATTTT.

J is TRBJ1-1 and V is TRBV9; 7 bases map to TRBD1. V lost 3 bases and J lost 1; bases outside the gene matches: 6. The CDR3 runs 15 residues. Germline V gene lookup returns CDR1 SGDLS and CDR2 YYNGEE. The CDR3 bases are TGTGCCAGCAGCGGAACAGGGGCCCGGAACACTGAAGCTTTCTTT. Residues: CASSGTGARNTEAFF.

This chain uses TRBV30 with TRBJ2-1; TRBD1 might be the D (5 bases). In germline, CDR1 is GTSNPN, CDR2 SVGIG (reference sequence). This CDR3 region has 16 residues. V lost 4 bases to trimming and J lost 9 bases, with 25 bases between them. CDR3 sequence (DNA): TGTGCCTGGATTCCCACCAGCCTCACAGGAAACAGTGAGCAGTTCTTC. It encodes CAWIPTSLTGNSEQFF. Full variable domain (rest looked up from reference TRBV30 and TRBJ2-1): SQTIHQWPATLVQPVGSPLSLECTVEGTSNPNLYWYRQAAGRGLQLLFYSVGIGQISSEVPQNLSASRPQDRQFILSSKKLLLSDSGFYLCAWIPTSLTGNSEQFFGPGTRLTVL.

The J gene is TRBJ2-5, the V gene TRBV20-1, with D hard to call. This CDR3 has 11 amino acids. Germline V CDR1 and CDR2: DFQATT, SNEGSKA (reference sequence). V shed 7 bases and J shed 5 bases, with 11 bases lying between them. The CDR3 loop reads CSVSPGETQYF. DNA of the CDR3: TGCAGTGTCTCCCCCGGGGAGACCCAGTACTTC.

This clone appeared a single time. The chain joins TRBV19 to TRBJ2-5; 7 bases agree with TRBD1. Germline trimming cut 3 bases from V and 5 bases from J; bases unmatched to any gene: 6. This CDR3 comprises 14 residues. Germline CDR1 is LNHDA and CDR2 is SQIVND (reference sequence). The CDR3 DNA is TGTGCCAGTAGTATCAACAGGGGAGCGGAGACCCAGTACTTC. It codes for CASSINRGAETQYF.

V usage is TRBV3-1 (or the pseudogene TRBV3-2) and J usage is TRBJ1-5; a possible D gene is TRBD1 (5 bases). Trimming pared 3 bases from V and 4 bases from J, leaving 13 bases between. There are 15 residues in the CDR3. Germline loops: CDR1 LGHDT, CDR2 YNNKEL (reference sequence). The DNA for the CDR3 is TGTGCCAGCAGCCAGGGGAGGGACCCAAATCAGCCCCAGCATTTT. Translated, it gives CASSQGRDPNQPQHF.